The clone carrying this T cell receptor beta chain was detected ten times or more. This entry is derived from a study of regulatory T cells in long-lasting Graves disease. V lost 6 bases to trimming and J lost 5 bases, with 11 bases between them. The CDR3 has 13 residues. CDR1 and CDR2 (germline): MNHEY, SVGEGT. Building of the TCR beta libraries involved iRepertoire HTBI primers and Arm-PCR of CDR3 regions. Per the original methods: Spanning all samples, the identified segments comprised roughly 66 TRBV and approximately 14 TRBJ. Using its own MiXCR run on the multiplex PCR reads, TCRdb lists one record per CDR3 protein. These V and J calls originate from TCRdb's pipeline instead of the authors' own analysis. The sample carries 350,000 to 450,000 distinct CDR3 sequences, roughly 17% recorded once. The time point here: newly diagnosed GD, antithyroid drugs for less than 3 months. From RNA extracted from PBMCs, the TCR library was made.

In addition, the sample was reused for a study of T cells in Graves' hyperthyroidism and ophthalmopathy.

J is TRBJ2-1 and V is TRBV6-2 or TRBV6-3; D is possibly TRBD1 (6 bases). This TCR derives from a man aged 35 to 55 with Graves disease. The sequencing here drew on peripheral blood mononuclear cells (PBMCs), taken at new diagnosis, from a patient treated with antithyroid drugs. The CDR3, as DNA: TGTGCCAGCAGCCCCGGGACAAACAATGAGCAGTTCTTC. Amino acid sequence: CASSPGTNNEQFF.